The 30 T cell receptor beta chains given below trace back to one sample, sequenced in a study of T cell responses to AZD1222 COVID-19 vaccine. Sequencing was performed with immunoSEQ multiplex PCR; in TCRdb, only in-frame clones are kept and a portion is missing. The sample records approximately 110,000 clones, about 88% being singletons. The sequencing here drew on peripheral blood, taken on day 0 of AZD1222 vaccination. The receptor source for this set is an adult in good health.

The rearrangement joins TRBV7-3 to TRBJ2-2; perhaps TRBD2 as D (6 bases). Trimming took off 0 bases at V and 7 bases at J, with 15 bases between the two ends. CDR1 and CDR2 (germline): SGHTA, FQGTGA. This CDR3 spans 16 amino acids. CDR3 DNA sequence: TGTGCCAGCAGCTTAACGGGAGGACTCATTAACGGGGAGCTGTTTTTT. As protein: CASSLTGGLINGELFF.

J is TRBJ2-3 and V is TRBV2; 9 bases map to TRBD2. Germline CDR1 SNHLY, CDR2 FYNNEI. Germline trimming cut 10 bases from V and 6 bases from J; bases unmatched to any gene: 5. This CDR3 spans 12 amino acids. The CDR3 DNA sequence: TGTGCCACCGGGACTAGCCTTGATACGCAGTATTTT. Translated, it gives CATGTSLDTQYF. Full variable domain (remainder filled in from reference TRBV2 and TRBJ2-3): EPEVTQTPSHQVTQMGQEVILRCVPISNHLYFYWYRQILGQKVEFLVSFYNNEISEKSEIFDDQFSVERPDGSNFTLKIRSTKLEDSAMYFCATGTSLDTQYFGPGTRLTVL.

The chain uses TRBV28 and TRBJ2-7, with TRBD1 matching 7 bases. This CDR3 has 14 amino acids. The germline CDR1 and CDR2 sequences are MDHEN and SYDVKM. J lost 1 base, V lost 6 bases, and 6 bases had no gene match. The CDR3 reads CASSYQGDSYEQYF. The CDR3 DNA follows: TGTGCCAGCAGCTATCAGGGGGATTCCTACGAGCAGTACTTC.

In this sample, this clone turned up once. The rearrangement links TRBV10-3 to TRBJ2-2, with 9 bases matching TRBD2. The germline V gene has CDR1 ENHRY and CDR2 SYGVKD. The CDR3 is 17 amino acids. Trimming removed 5 bases from V and 2 bases from J; junction bases left unmatched: 9. The CDR3 DNA is TGTGCCATCAGTTATGTTAGCGGGAGAGGCAACACCGGGGAGCTGTTTTTT. It encodes CAISYVSGRGNTGELFF.

V usage is TRBV27 and J usage is TRBJ1-1; no clear D gene. This CDR3 spans 12 amino acids. The V gene lost 4 bases and the J gene lost 1 base, with 4 bases spanning the gap. Germline V CDR1 and CDR2: MNHEY, SMNVEV (reference sequence). CDR3 sequence: CASSWRNTEAFF. The CDR3 nucleotides are TGTGCCAGCAGTTGGAGGAACACTGAAGCTTTCTTT.

The rearrangement uses TRBV6-5 and TRBJ1-2; possible D gene TRBD1, 5 bases. The germline CDR1 and CDR2 sequences are MNHEY and SVGAGI. This CDR3 has 15 amino acids. Trimming took 0 bases from V and 2 from J, leaving 10 bases between them. The CDR3 sequence is CASSYSGKGNYGYTF. The CDR3 DNA reads TGTGCCAGCAGTTACTCAGGGAAGGGGAACTATGGCTACACCTTC.

The chain uses TRBV27 and TRBJ2-7; the match to TRBD1 covers 8 bases. Per germline, CDR1 MNHEY and CDR2 SMNVEV (reference sequence). This CDR3 has 24 residues. Unmatched junction bases numbered 31, after V lost 1 base and J lost 2 bases. The CDR3 DNA sequence: TGTGCCAGCAGTTTATATTGGGGCCAACGTCAGGACAGGGATTTTTTAAACCTTCCCTACGAGCAGTACTTC. Translating gives CASSLYWGQRQDRDFLNLPYEQYF.

The chain carries TRBV15 and TRBJ2-5, with no clear D. The CDR3 has 15 residues. Trimming stripped 2 bases from V and 3 bases from J, with 13 bases between. From germline, CDR1 is LNHNV and CDR2 YYDKDF (reference sequence). The CDR3 here is CATSRTRLTKETQYF. In DNA form, the CDR3 reads TGTGCCACCAGCAGAACCCGACTGACGAAAGAGACCCAGTACTTC.

V is TRBV27 and J is TRBJ2-1; 7 nucleotides agree with TRBD2. CDR1 is MNHEY and CDR2 is SMNVEV in the germline V gene (reference sequence). The CDR3 runs 16 residues. Trimming cost V 0 bases and J 6 bases; bases outside gene matches: 8. The CDR3: CASSLSVAGVRNEQFF. CDR3 in DNA: TGTGCCAGCAGTTTATCGGTCGCGGGAGTACGCAATGAGCAGTTCTTC.

The CDR3 loop is CASSQGTAIQYF. The CDR3 DNA sequence: TGTGCCAGCAGTCAAGGAACGGCGATTCAGTACTTC. The chain has TRBV2 and TRBJ2-4; D unclear. CDR3 length equals 12 residues. V gave up 5 bases and J gave up 10 bases, with 12 bases separating them. Germline V gives CDR1 SNHLY, CDR2 FYNNEI.

This sequence joins TRBV19 and TRBJ2-1; the D call may be TRBD1 or TRBD2 (5 bases each). V was clipped by 3 bases and J by 7 bases, with 16 bases between them. The CDR3 has 15 residues. Germline V gene data show CDR1 as LNHDA and CDR2 as SQIVND (reference sequence). CDR3 region: CASSMGRTVENEQFF. The DNA for the CDR3 is TGTGCCAGTAGTATGGGGCGGACTGTAGAGAATGAGCAGTTCTTC. Drawing the rest from reference TRBV19 and TRBJ2-1, the complete variable domain is DGGITQSPKYLFRKEGQNVTLSCEQNLNHDAMYWYRQDPGQGLRLIYYSQIVNDFQKGDIAEGYSVSREKKESFPLTVTSAQKNPTAFYLCASSMGRTVENEQFFGPGTRLTVL.

The chain carries TRBV3-1 (or the pseudogene TRBV3-2) and TRBJ1-5, with a tentative D call TRBD1 (5 bases). The CDR3 loop spans 16 amino acids. V lost 3 bases to trimming and J lost 0 bases, with 12 bases between them. The germline V gene has CDR1 LGHDT and CDR2 YNNKEL (reference sequence). CDR3: CASSQAGGYSNQPQHF. CDR3 bases: TGTGCCAGCAGCCAGGCGGGGGGATATAGCAATCAGCCCCAGCATTTT.

This chain joins TRBV7-8 and TRBJ1-4; no firm D call. V lost 1 base and J lost 8, with 14 bases in between. The CDR3 is 15 amino acids. CDR1 SGHVS and CDR2 FQNEAQ come from the germline V gene. CDR3 sequence: CASSLGRFWGEKLFF. CDR3 DNA sequence: TGTGCCAGCAGCTTAGGACGGTTTTGGGGAGAAAAACTGTTTTTT. The full variable domain, in which reference TRBV7-8 and TRBJ1-4 provide the parts outside the CDR3, is GAGVSQSPRYKVAKRGQDVALRCDPISGHVSLFWYQQALGQGPEFLTYFQNEAQLDKSGLPSDRFFAERPEGSVSTLKIQRTQQEDSAVYLCASSLGRFWGEKLFFGSGTQLSVL.

V and J are TRBV5-1 and TRBJ1-2, with 10 bases lining up with TRBD1. Germline CDR1 and CDR2: SGHRS and YFSETQ. This CDR3 is built from 14 residues. The V segment lost 4 bases and the J segment 6 bases; nucleotides outside the gene matches: 6. CDR3 DNA sequence: TGCGCCAGCAGCCCATGGACAGGGGGTAATGGCTACACCTTC. It is translated as CASSPWTGGNGYTF.

The table lists this clone with a count of one. This chain joins TRBV4-2 and TRBJ1-5; D remains unclear. Germline V CDR1 and CDR2: LGHNA, YNFKEQ. This CDR3 region has 21 residues. V lost 0 bases to trimming and J lost 3 bases, with 27 bases between them. The chain's CDR3 is CASSQDNRRSLRAEVNQPQHF. The CDR3 DNA follows: TGTGCCAGCAGCCAAGATAACCGTAGAAGTTTAAGGGCAGAAGTCAATCAGCCCCAGCATTTT.

The chain combines TRBV6-2 or TRBV6-3 with TRBJ1-4, with D possibly matching TRBD1 (5 bases). Per germline, CDR1 MNHEY and CDR2 SVGEGT. V lost 2 bases to trimming and J lost 7 bases, with 11 bases between them. The CDR3 extends over 14 amino acids. The CDR3, as DNA: TGTGCCAGCAGTTACGGCGCAGGGTCTGAAAAACTGTTTTTT. It is translated as CASSYGAGSEKLFF.

The rearrangement links TRBV18 to TRBJ1-1; no clear D gene. Germline V gene sequence: CDR1 KGHSH, CDR2 LQKENI. The CDR3 length is 14 residues. V lost 2 bases to trimming and J lost 4 bases, with 11 bases between them. The CDR3, as DNA: TGTGCCAGCTCACCATCTCATATGTTCACTGAAGCTTTCTTT. Its protein product is CASSPSHMFTEAFF.

The gene calls are TRBV15 and TRBJ1-4; the match to TRBD1 covers 8 bases. This CDR3 region has 16 residues. Germline trimming cut 2 bases from V and 7 bases from J; bases unmatched to any gene: 9. Germline CDR1 is LNHNV and CDR2 is YYDKDF (reference sequence). The DNA for the CDR3 is TGTGCCACCAGCAGAACTACAGGGGGAGGGGGTGAAAAACTGTTTTTT. It is translated as CATSRTTGGGGEKLFF.

The rearrangement joins TRBV7-2 to TRBJ2-3, with a tentative D call TRBD1 (5 bases). Per germline, CDR1 SGHTA and CDR2 FQGNSA. The CDR3 consists of 19 residues. V dropped 5 bases and J dropped 7 bases, with 31 bases sitting between them. The chain's CDR3 is CASSPNTFGALQSRNTQYF. The CDR3 DNA sequence: TGTGCCAGCAGCCCCAACACTTTTGGGGCCCTACAATCTCGGAATACGCAGTATTTT.

This chain connects TRBV19 to TRBJ2-1, with D unresolved. The germline V and J ends were trimmed by 5 bases and 7 bases, with 12 bases remaining between them. The germline V gene encodes CDR1 LNHDA and CDR2 SQIVND (reference sequence). This CDR3 has 13 amino acids. The CDR3 sequence is CASSLVPGNEQFF. The CDR3 DNA follows: TGTGCCAGTAGTCTAGTTCCAGGTAATGAGCAGTTCTTC.

V gene TRBV29-1 combines with J gene TRBJ2-7; a possible D gene is TRBD1 (5 bases). The CDR3 sequence is 11 residues long. V was cut by 6 bases and J by 7 bases, with 13 bases left in between. Germline V CDR1 and CDR2: SQVTM, ANQGSEA. The DNA for the CDR3 is TGCAGCGTCAGGGTTATGGAGGAGCAGTACTTC. It encodes CSVRVMEEQYF.

The genes are TRBV19 and TRBJ2-7, with 11 bases matching TRBD1. Germline V lookup: CDR1 LNHDA, CDR2 SQIVND (reference sequence). J was trimmed by 1 base and V by 6 bases; bases with no gene match: 5. The CDR3 loop spans 15 amino acids. The CDR3 region is CASSRGTGGSYEQYF. The CDR3 DNA is TGTGCCAGTAGCCGAGGGACAGGGGGGTCCTACGAGCAGTACTTC.

J is TRBJ1-3 and V is TRBV5-1, with D maybe TRBD1 (5 bases). The ends were cut back, 6 bases at V and 1 base at J, with 14 bases in the middle. This CDR3 is 15 amino acids long. Germline V gene sequence: CDR1 SGHRS, CDR2 YFSETQ. CDR3 sequence (DNA): TGCGCCAGCACCGAATCCGGGACGTCTGGAAACACCATATATTTT. This encodes CASTESGTSGNTIYF.

Here the CDR3 DNA reads TGTGCCAGCAGCGTAGGCCGAGTGGTCGGGGAGCTGTTTTTT. Translated: CASSVGRVVGELFF. The V gene is TRBV9, the J gene TRBJ2-2; D gene unclear. The V end was cut by 0 bases, the J end by 7 bases, with 10 bases between. Germline-derived CDR1 and CDR2 are SGDLS and YYNGEE. The CDR3 is 14 residues long.

The chain combines TRBV12-3 or TRBV12-4 with TRBJ2-5; tentative D call: TRBD1 (5 bases). The CDR3 totals 13 residues. Trimming took 4 bases from V and 5 from J, leaving 11 bases between them. CDR3 protein: CASSSWSGETQYF. The CDR3 nucleotides read TGTGCCAGCAGTTCCTGGTCAGGGGAGACCCAGTACTTC.

The rearrangement uses TRBV30 and TRBJ2-7; 7 bases are a match to TRBD1. The CDR3 extends over 15 amino acids. Germline CDR1 and CDR2: GTSNPN and SVGIG (reference sequence). V lost 2 bases to trimming and J lost 0 bases; unmatched junction nucleotides: 7. CDR3 protein: CAWSRDSLASYEQYF. The DNA of the CDR3 is TGTGCCTGGAGTAGGGACAGCCTTGCCTCCTACGAGCAGTACTTC.

The chain couples TRBV6-5 to TRBJ1-1; 8 bases align to TRBD1. CDR1 and CDR2 (germline): MNHEY, SVGAGI. V lost 2 bases to trimming and J lost 2 bases; unmatched junction nucleotides: 7. CDR3 length equals 16 residues. The CDR3 here is CASSYTGQGPNTEAFF. CDR3 in DNA: TGTGCCAGCAGTTACACCGGACAGGGACCAAACACTGAAGCTTTCTTT.

This clone was observed a single time. The chain couples TRBV12-3 or TRBV12-4 to TRBJ1-5; no clear D. With 7 bases removed from V and 4 bases from J, the gap between germline ends came to 2 bases. CDR3 size: 10 residues. CDR3: CASINQPQHF. In DNA, the CDR3 is TGTGCCAGCATAAATCAGCCCCAGCATTTT.

The genes are TRBV13 and TRBJ1-2; 8 bases line up with TRBD1. The germline V gene has CDR1 PRHDT and CDR2 FYEKMQ (reference sequence). V dropped 5 bases and J dropped 4; count of bases not matched to a gene: 12. The CDR3 contains 16 residues. This CDR3 is CASSPWDRIKVYGYTF. The CDR3 DNA reads as TGTGCCAGCAGCCCCTGGGACAGGATAAAAGTCTATGGCTACACCTTC. Variable domain in full (rest from reference TRBV13 and TRBJ1-2): AAGVIQSPRHLIKEKRETATLKCYPIPRHDTVYWYQQGPGQDPQFLISFYEKMQSDKGSIPDRFSAQQFSDYHSELNMSSLELGDSALYFCASSPWDRIKVYGYTFGSGTRLTVV.

The chain is built from TRBV19 and TRBJ1-4; D call uncertain. The CDR3 sequence is 14 residues long. The V and J ends lost 3 bases and 0 bases respectively, with 5 bases between them. Germline assignment: CDR1 LNHDA and CDR2 SQIVND (reference sequence). The CDR3 sequence: CASSILATNEKLFF. CDR3 coding DNA: TGTGCCAGTAGTATTTTAGCAACTAATGAAAAACTGTTTTTT.